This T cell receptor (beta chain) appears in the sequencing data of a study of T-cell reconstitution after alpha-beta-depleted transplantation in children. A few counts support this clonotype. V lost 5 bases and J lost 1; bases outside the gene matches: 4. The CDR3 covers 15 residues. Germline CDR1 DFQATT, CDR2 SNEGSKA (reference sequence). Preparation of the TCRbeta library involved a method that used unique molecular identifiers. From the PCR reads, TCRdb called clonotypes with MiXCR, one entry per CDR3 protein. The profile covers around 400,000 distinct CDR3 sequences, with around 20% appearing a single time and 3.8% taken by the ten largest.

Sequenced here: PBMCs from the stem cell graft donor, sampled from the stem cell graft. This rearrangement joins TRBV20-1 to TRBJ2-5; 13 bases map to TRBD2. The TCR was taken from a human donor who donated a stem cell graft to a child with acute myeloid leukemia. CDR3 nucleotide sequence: TGCAGTGCTCCGGGACTAGCGGGACCCCAAGAGACCCAGTACTTC. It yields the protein CSAPGLAGPQETQYF.